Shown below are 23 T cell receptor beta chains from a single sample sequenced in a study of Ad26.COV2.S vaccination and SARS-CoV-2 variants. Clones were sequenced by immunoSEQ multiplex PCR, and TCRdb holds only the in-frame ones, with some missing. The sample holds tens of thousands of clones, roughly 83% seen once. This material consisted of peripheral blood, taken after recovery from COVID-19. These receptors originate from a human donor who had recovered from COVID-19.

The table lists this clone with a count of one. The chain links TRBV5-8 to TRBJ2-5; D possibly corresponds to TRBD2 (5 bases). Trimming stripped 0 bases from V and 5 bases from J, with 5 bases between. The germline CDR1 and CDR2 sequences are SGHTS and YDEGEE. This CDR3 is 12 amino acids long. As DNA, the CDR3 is TGTGCCAGCAGCTTGGCGGGGGAGACCCAGTACTTC. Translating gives CASSLAGETQYF.

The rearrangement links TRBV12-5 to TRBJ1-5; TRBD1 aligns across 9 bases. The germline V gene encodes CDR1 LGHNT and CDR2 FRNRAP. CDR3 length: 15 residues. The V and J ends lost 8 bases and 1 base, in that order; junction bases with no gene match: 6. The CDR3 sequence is CASKPGTGSNQPQHF. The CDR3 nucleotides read TGTGCTAGTAAGCCAGGGACAGGGAGCAATCAGCCCCAGCATTTT.

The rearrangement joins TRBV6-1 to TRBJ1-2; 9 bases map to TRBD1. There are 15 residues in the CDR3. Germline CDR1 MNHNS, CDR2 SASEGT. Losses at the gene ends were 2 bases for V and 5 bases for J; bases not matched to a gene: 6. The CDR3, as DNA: TGTGCCAGCAGTGAAAAACAGGGGGCCCCTTATGGCTACACCTTC. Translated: CASSEKQGAPYGYTF.

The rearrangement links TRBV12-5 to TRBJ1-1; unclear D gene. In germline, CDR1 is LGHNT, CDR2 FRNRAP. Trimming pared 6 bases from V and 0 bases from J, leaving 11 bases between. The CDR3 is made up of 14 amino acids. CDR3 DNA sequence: TGTGCTAGTGGACCGACGGGGTTGAACACTGAAGCTTTCTTT. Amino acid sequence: CASGPTGLNTEAFF.

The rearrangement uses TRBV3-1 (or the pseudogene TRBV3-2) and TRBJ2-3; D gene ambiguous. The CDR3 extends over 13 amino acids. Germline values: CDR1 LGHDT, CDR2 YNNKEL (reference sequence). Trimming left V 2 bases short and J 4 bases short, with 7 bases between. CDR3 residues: CASSQKTADTQYF. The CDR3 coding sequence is TGTGCCAGCAGCCAAAAAACAGCAGATACGCAGTATTTT.

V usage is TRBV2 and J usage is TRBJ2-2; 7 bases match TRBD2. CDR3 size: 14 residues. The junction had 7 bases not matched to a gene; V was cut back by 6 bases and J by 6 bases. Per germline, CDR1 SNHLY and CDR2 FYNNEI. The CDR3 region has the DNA TGTGCCAGCAGGGGAGTAGCGGGTCCCGGGGAGCTGTTTTTT. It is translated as CASRGVAGPGELFF.

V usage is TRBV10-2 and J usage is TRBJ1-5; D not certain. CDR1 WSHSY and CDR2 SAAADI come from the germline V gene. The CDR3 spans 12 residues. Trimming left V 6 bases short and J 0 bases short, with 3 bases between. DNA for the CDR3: TGCGCCAGCAGCCATAGCAATCAGCCCCAGCATTTT. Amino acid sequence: CASSHSNQPQHF.

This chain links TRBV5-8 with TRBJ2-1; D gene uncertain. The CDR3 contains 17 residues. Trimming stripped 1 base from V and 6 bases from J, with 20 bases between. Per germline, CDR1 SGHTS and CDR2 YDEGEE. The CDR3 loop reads CASSLFLVAFEVNEQFF. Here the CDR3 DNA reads TGTGCCAGCAGCTTGTTTCTTGTGGCCTTTGAGGTCAATGAGCAGTTCTTC.

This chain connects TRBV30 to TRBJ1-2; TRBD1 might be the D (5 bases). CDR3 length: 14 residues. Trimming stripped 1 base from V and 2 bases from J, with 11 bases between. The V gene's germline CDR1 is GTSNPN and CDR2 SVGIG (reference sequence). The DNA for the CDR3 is TGTGCCTGGAGTGGTGACAGCTCGAACTATGGCTACACCTTC. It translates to CAWSGDSSNYGYTF.

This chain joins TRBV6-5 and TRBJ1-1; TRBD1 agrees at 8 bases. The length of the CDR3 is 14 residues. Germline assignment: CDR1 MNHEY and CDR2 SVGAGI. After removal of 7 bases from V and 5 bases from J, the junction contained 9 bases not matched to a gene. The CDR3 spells CASTIDRGGTEAFF. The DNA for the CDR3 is TGTGCCAGCACCATAGACAGGGGTGGGACTGAAGCTTTCTTT.

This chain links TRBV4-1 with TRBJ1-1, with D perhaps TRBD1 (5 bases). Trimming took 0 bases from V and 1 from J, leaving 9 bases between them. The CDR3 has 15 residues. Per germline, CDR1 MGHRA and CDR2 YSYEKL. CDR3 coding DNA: TGCGCCAGCAGCCAAGATAGGACACCGAACACTGAAGCTTTCTTT. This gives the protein CASSQDRTPNTEAFF.

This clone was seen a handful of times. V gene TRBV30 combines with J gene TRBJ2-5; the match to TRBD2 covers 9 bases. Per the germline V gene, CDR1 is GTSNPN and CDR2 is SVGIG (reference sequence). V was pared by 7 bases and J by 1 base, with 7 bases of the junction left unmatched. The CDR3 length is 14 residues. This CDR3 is CAFDSGGFQETQYF. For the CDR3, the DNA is TGTGCCTTTGATAGCGGGGGATTCCAAGAGACCCAGTACTTC.

The CDR3 nucleotides are TGTGCCACCCCCCCCAGAGGGAAGGGAGAGACCCAGTACTTC. Translated: CATPPRGKGETQYF. The chain joins TRBV6-5 to TRBJ2-5; the D gene is possibly TRBD2 (5 bases). V lost 10 bases and J lost 4, with 19 bases in between. Germline CDR1 reads MNHEY; CDR2 reads SVGAGI. This CDR3 region has 14 residues.

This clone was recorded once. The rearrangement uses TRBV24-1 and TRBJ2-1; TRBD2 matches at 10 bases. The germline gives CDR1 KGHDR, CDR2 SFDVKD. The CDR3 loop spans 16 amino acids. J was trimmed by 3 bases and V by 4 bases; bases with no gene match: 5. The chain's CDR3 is CATSDRTSGSYNEQFF. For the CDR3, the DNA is TGTGCCACCAGTGACCGGACTAGCGGAAGCTACAATGAGCAGTTCTTC.

CDR3 sequence (DNA): TGTGCCTGGAGCGTAAGCGGCTTTACCACAGATACGCAGTATTTT. Amino acids: CAWSVSGFTTDTQYF. This chain connects TRBV30 to TRBJ2-3, with a possible D match to TRBD2 (5 bases). V was clipped by 3 bases and J by 2 bases, with 15 bases between them. Germline V gene lookup returns CDR1 GTSNPN and CDR2 SVGIG (reference sequence). The CDR3 consists of 15 residues.

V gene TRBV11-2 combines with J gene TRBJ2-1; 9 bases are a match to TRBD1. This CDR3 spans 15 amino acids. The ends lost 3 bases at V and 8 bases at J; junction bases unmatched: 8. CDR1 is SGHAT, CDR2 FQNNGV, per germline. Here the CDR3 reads CASSFRRQGDYEQFF. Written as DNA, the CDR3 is TGTGCCAGCAGCTTCCGGCGACAGGGGGACTATGAGCAGTTCTTC. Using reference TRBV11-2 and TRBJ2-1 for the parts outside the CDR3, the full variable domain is EAGVAQSPRYKIIEKRQSVAFWCNPISGHATLYWYQQILGQGPKLLIQFQNNGVVDDSQLPKDRFSAERLKGVDSTLKIQPAKLEDSAVYLCASSFRRQGDYEQFFGPGTRLTVL.

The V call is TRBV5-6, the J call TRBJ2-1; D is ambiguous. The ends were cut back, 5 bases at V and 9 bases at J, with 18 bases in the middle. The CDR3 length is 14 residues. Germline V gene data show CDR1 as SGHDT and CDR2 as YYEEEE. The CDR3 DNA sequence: TGTGCCAGCAGTTCCCCTGCCCTAGAGATTGAGCAGTTCTTC. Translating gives CASSSPALEIEQFF.

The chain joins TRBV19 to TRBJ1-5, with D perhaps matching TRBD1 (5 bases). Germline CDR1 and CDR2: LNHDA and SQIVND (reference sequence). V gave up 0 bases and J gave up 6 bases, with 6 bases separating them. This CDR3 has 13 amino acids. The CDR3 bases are TGTGCCAGTAGTATAGACAGGGTTCAGCCCCAGCATTTT. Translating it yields CASSIDRVQPQHF.

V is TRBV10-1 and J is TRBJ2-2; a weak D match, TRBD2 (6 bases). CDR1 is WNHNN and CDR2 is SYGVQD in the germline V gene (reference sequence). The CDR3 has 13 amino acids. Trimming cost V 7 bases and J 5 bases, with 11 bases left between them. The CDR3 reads CASIGEETGELFF. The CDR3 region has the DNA TGCGCCAGCATCGGGGAGGAGACCGGGGAGCTGTTTTTT.

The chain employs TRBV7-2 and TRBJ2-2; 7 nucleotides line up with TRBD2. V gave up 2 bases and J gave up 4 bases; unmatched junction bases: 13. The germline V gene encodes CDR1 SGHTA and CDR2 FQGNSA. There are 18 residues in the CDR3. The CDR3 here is CASSLPLTSSGRTGELFF. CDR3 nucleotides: TGTGCCAGCAGCTTACCCCTGACTAGCTCGGGACGCACCGGGGAGCTGTTTTTT.

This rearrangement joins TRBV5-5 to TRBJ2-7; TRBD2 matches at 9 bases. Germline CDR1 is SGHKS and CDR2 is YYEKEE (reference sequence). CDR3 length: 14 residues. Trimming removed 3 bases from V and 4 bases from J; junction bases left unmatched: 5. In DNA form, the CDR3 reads TGTGCCAGCAGCTACGGCGGGGGGGCTTACGAGCAGTACGTC. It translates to CASSYGGGAYEQYV.

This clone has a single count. CDR3 loop: CASGGGRNTGELFF. As DNA, the CDR3 is TGTGCCAGCGGTGGGGGAAGGAACACCGGGGAGCTGTTTTTT. The chain has TRBV2 and TRBJ2-2; perhaps D is TRBD1 or TRBD2 (5 bases each). V lost 8 bases to trimming and J lost 1 base, with 11 bases between them. Germline assignment: CDR1 SNHLY and CDR2 FYNNEI. This CDR3 has 14 amino acids.

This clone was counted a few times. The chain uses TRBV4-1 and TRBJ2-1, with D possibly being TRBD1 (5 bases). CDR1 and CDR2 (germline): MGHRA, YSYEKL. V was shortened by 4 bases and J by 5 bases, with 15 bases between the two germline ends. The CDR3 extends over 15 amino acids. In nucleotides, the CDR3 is TGCGCCAGCAGCCCGGGCCTAGGGGCCGACAATGAGCAGTTCTTC. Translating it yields CASSPGLGADNEQFF.